This T cell receptor (beta chain) was recovered during a study of shared clonotypes between healthy human individuals. About the study: The study used three CD4 naive, three CD4 memory, two CD8 naive and one CD8 memory plate per donor.

This clone has more than one count but fewer than ten. Its cognate antigen is unknown. General study results and limits: In contrast to clonotypes shared by all four donors, non-shared clonotypes had lower generation probabilities. Across a handful of donors, naive CD4 shared about 5%, naive CD8 more than 3%, memory CD4 roughly 2.5%, memory CD8 0.35% to 0.5%.

Germline-derived CDR1 and CDR2 are MGHRA and YSYEKL. The CDR3 sequence is 15 residues long. V lost 0 bases, J lost 4 bases, and 12 bases lay in between. The assay was immunoSEQ multiplex PCR, and TCRdb's table has in-frame clones only and misses some. Of some 1 million clones detected, approximately 68% appear once; the ten largest clones hold over 1.3%. The sequencing sample was made of memory CD4+ T cells sorted from blood. Subset: CD45RA-negative fraction. The chain has TRBV4-1 and TRBJ2-5; no definite D call. The sequence derives from a man aged 18 to 29 in good health. The chain's CDR3 is CASSQDPHLGETQYF. The CDR3 bases are TGCGCCAGCAGCCAAGATCCGCACCTGGGAGAGACCCAGTACTTC.